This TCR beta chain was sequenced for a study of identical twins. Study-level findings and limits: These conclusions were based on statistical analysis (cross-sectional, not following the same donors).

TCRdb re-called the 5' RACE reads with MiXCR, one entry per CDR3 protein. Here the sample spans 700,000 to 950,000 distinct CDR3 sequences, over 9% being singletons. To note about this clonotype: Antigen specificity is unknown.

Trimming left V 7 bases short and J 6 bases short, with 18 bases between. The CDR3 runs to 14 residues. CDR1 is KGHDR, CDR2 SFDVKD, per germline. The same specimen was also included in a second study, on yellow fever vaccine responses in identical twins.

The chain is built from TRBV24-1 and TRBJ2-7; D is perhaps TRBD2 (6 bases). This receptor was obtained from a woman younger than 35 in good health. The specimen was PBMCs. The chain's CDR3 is CATSAAGSWSEQYF. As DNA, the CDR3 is TGTGCCACCAGCGCGGCGGGATCTTGGTCCGAGCAGTACTTC.